The T cell receptor beta chain described here comes from a study of glioma-infiltrating T cells after dendritic cell vaccination. Study outcomes and limitations: Survival was not directly related to TCR clonality in these patients.

Time point noted: after dendritic cell vaccination, including at tumor progression/relapse. Fresh-frozen tumor tissue and more than two years of survival data were available for all. No glioblastoma patient carried an isocitrate dehydrogenase mutation. PBMC sampling occurred before vaccination, two weeks after the third dose, and at progression. Regarding this clone: The antigen is unknown.

V dropped 4 bases and J dropped 3 bases, with 12 bases sitting between them. The CDR3 sequence is 15 residues long. CDR1 SGHAT and CDR2 FQNNGV come from the germline V gene. Clones were sequenced by immunoSEQ multiplex PCR, and TCRdb holds only the in-frame ones, with some missing. The table shows 75,000 to 85,000 clones, with 87% occurring only once. The gene calls are TRBV11-2 and TRBJ2-2; possibly TRBD2 for D (5 bases). The material was blood, obtained after dendritic cell vaccination. The clonotype originates from a human donor with glioblastoma. The CDR3 DNA reads TGTGCCAGCAGCTGGACTGGGAAACACACCGGGGAGCTGTTTTTT. This gives the protein CASSWTGKHTGELFF.